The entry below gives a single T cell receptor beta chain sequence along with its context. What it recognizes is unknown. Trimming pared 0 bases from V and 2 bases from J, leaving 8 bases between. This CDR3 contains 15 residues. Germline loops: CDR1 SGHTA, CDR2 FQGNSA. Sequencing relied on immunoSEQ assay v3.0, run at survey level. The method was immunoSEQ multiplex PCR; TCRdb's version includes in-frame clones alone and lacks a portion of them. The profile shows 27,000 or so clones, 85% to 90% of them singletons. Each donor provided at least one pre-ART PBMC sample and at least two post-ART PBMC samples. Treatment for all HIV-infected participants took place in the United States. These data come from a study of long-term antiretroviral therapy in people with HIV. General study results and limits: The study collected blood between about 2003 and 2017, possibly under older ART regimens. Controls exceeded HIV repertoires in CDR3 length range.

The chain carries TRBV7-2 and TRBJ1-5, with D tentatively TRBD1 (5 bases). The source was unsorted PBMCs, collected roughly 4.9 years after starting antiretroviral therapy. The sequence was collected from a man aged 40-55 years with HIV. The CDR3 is CASSLAGGGNQPQHF. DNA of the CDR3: TGTGCCAGCAGCTTAGCGGGGGGTGGCAATCAGCCCCAGCATTTT. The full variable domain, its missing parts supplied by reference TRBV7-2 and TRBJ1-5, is GAGVSQSPSNKVTEKGKDVELRCDPISGHTALYWYRQSLGQGLEFLIYFQGNSAPDKSGLPSDRFSAERTGGSVSTLTIQRTQQEDSAVYLCASSLAGGGNQPQHFGDGTRLSIL.